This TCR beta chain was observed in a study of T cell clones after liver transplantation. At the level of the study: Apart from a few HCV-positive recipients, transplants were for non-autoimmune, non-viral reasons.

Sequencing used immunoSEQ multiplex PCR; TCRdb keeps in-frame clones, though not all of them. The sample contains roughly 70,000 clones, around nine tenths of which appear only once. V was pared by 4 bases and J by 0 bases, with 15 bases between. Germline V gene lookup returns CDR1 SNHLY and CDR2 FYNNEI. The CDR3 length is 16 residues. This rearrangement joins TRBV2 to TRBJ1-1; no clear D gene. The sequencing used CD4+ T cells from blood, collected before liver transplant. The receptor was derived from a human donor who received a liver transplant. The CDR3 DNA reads TGTGCCAGCAGTGGAGGGTTTCCGCTGATGAACACTGAAGCTTTCTTT. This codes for CASSGGFPLMNTEAFF.